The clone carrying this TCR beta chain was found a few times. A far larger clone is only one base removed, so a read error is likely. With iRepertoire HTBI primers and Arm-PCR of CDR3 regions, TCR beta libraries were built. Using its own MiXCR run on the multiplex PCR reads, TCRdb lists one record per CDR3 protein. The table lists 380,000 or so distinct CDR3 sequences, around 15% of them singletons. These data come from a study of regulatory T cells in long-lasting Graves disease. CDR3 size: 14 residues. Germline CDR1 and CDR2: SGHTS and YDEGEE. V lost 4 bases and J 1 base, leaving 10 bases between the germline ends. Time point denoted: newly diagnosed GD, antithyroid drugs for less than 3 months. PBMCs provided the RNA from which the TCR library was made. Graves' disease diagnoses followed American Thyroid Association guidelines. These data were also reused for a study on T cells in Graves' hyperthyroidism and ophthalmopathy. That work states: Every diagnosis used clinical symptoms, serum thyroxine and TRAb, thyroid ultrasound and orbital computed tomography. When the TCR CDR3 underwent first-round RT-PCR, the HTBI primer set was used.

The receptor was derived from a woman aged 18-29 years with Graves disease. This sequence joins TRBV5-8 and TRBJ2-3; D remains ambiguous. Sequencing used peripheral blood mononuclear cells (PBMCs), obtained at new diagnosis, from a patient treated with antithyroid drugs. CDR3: CASSPTAGTDTQYF. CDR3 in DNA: TGTGCCAGCAGCCCAACGGCAGGCACAGATACGCAGTATTTT.